This TCR beta chain was obtained from a study of T cells in women clearing cervical HPV infection. About the study: HLA type could not be excluded as a confounder.

Generated by immunoSEQ multiplex PCR, the TCRdb table keeps only in-frame clones and is missing some. In all, the sample yields approximately 18,000 clones. Germline lookup yields CDR1 KGHSH and CDR2 LQKENI. This CDR3 region has 13 residues. On this clone: The read ends 3 residues before the CDR3 terminus; that terminus is restored from the germline J gene.

The sample comprised blood buffy coat. This receptor was taken from a woman aged 18 to 75 with a cervical HPV16 infection that either progressed to CIN3+ or cleared (not recorded which). This chain uses TRBV18 with TRBJ1-2; unclear D gene. Incomplete CDR3 DNA: TGTGCCAGCTCACCAGAAGCGGGCAATGAC. It specifies CASSPEAGND. The whole CDR3 protein is CASSPEAGNDYTF.